This TCR beta chain was recorded in a study of T cell responses to AZD1222 COVID-19 vaccine (dated by TCRdb to the early 2020s). Background on the whole study: A total of 233 trial participants underwent TCR sequencing, of whom around 200 received two doses of AZD1222 and around 26 received two doses of the MenACWY control vaccine. Trial participants were enrolled into age subgroups of 18-55, 56-69 and 70-plus years, which contained around 150, 28 and 57 TCR-sequenced participants, respectively. Study-level results and caveats: Conclusions about previously exposed vaccinees were limited because only a handful of AZD1222 recipients were SARS-CoV-2 seropositive at baseline. In the small 56-69-year group, the increase in depth fell short of significance, most likely because of low power. A significant rise in spike-specific TCR breadth and depth was observed after two AZD1222 doses relative to day 0 and relative to MenACWY recipients. Epitopes outside the regions mutated in the B.1.351 and B.1.1.7 variants were reportedly recognized by nearly half of the unique spike-specific TCRs. Most participants were white British and females outnumbered males, and the authors suggested that clonal diversity may have been underestimated. The whole spike protein was spanned by vaccine-associated CD4 TCRs, and dominant responses were seen in regions 160-218 and 743-854. Because no day 14 peak-response samples were available, repertoires were characterized only after the peak T cell response.

The CDR3 regions of human TCRbeta chains were analyzed by immunosequencing. As for the original processing: TCRs in the repertoires were matched against a reference library of SARS-CoV-2-specific TCRs that had been generated with the MIRA antigen-specificity platform. Breadth was defined as the fraction of unique TCRs that were SARS-CoV-2-associated. Depth was defined as the fraction of total T cells that were SARS-CoV-2-associated. Using the MIRA data, each spike-specific TCR was assigned both to the spike region to which the TCR was reactive and to a CD4 or CD8 class. Log10-transformed breadth and depth values were compared by one-way ANOVA with Sidak's multiple comparisons tests. Imported from immuneACCESS, the table was reduced by TCRdb to in-frame sequences with V and J called. These copies leave out some clones; in studies compared against another copy, an unresolved V gene accounts for under half, and the cause of the remainder is not known. V, J and clone size are taken as reported in that table, and D and trimming were inferred from the DNA itself. This sample holds 70,000 to 95,000 clones; around 89% were observed only once. The ten largest clones capture roughly 2.7% of the sample.

The CDR3 starts with the cysteine, ends with the phenylalanine, and has 16 residues. The retained sequence is limited to the CDR3, 48 bases, with the frame set at the first base. The germline V gene (reference sequence) yields SGHNT for CDR1 and YYREEE for CDR2. The junction shows trimming of 4 bases on V and 1 base on J, plus 17 bases between the germline ends. On this clone itself: Its antigen specificity is not known. No base qualities exist here, and no much larger clone lies one base off it.

In light of the paper, this sample's time point label describes: about 28 days (+/-7) after the second vaccine dose. AZD1222 recipients with second doses at about 4 weeks or about 12 weeks were pooled, because spike-specific TCR depth and breadth did not differ between schedules. Samples from vaccinated people were obtained from the UK trials COV001 and COV002, which included a single-blind randomized controlled phase 2/3 trial of AZD1222 (ChAdOx1 nCoV-19) in healthy adults. For TCRbeta chain sequencing, PBMC samples were collected from trial participants at day 0 and at day 28 after the second dose.

This TCR came from an adult who received the AZD1222 COVID-19 vaccine. The chain couples TRBV5-4 to TRBJ1-1; the D gene is possibly TRBD1, with 5 bases matching. The source was peripheral blood, collected 28 days after the second AZD1222 dose. The DNA is as follows: TGTGCCAGCAGCCCTTTTGCCCTGAGGGGGAACACTGAAGCTTTCTTT. It codes for CASSPFALRGNTEAFF.